The T cell receptor (beta chain) described here comes from a study of control samples from healthy donors and cancer patients. With 3 bases clipped from V and 0 bases from J, the junction kept 6 bases outside the gene matches. Germline values: CDR1 DFQATT, CDR2 SNEGSKA (reference sequence). CDR3 length equals 16 residues. Sequencing used immunoSEQ multiplex PCR; TCRdb keeps in-frame clones, though not all of them. The sample consists of some 70,000 clones, 65% to 85% of them appearing once. This clonotype was obtained from a man in his fifties or sixties in good health. The sample was blood. The gene calls are TRBV20-1 and TRBJ2-7; the match to TRBD2 covers 12 bases. The CDR3 nucleotides read TGCAGTGCTAGTGGGCTAGCGGGAGGGAGCTCCTACGAGCAGTACTTC. This sequence encodes CSASGLAGGSSYEQYF.